This T cell receptor beta chain was identified in a study of blood T cell repertoires in COVID-19. As for the study in general: Italy, Spain and the United States were the sources of the convalescent and acute COVID-19 samples. From T cells, B-cell-depleted T cells, or PBMCs came the material, which was cDNA or gDNA.

This CDR3 contains 13 residues. The V segment lost 6 bases and the J segment 8 bases; nucleotides outside the gene matches: 8. Per germline, CDR1 MDHEN and CDR2 SYDVKM. Source study methods: Estimation of nucleated cell counts relied on the amplification of reference gene primers. Data came from immunoSEQ multiplex PCR; TCRdb stores just in-frame clones and leaves some out. V and J calls and clone size are as listed in that table; D and trimming were resolved from the DNA. The top ten clones hold under 1.1% of a sample with fewer than 85,000 clones, 90% of them seen once. This TCR was sampled from a woman aged 45-65 years in a cohort sampled during active COVID-19. The chain is built from TRBV28 and TRBJ2-3; 7 bases are a match to TRBD2. The material sequenced was peripheral blood. The CDR3 reads CASSFSGLPTQYF. The CDR3 DNA sequence: TGTGCCAGCAGCTTTTCGGGACTACCTACGCAGTATTTT.